Listed below are T cell receptor beta chains from one sample, sequenced in a study of patients and donors after allogeneic stem cell transplantation. TCRdb analysed the RT-PCR reads with MiXCR anew, one entry per CDR3 protein. The sample yields 150,000 to 200,000 distinct CDR3 sequences, about 24% seen once. The material sequenced was blood, either unsorted or a sorted T cell fraction (not recorded which). The receptors stem from a human donor who was either an allogeneic HSCT recipient or a stem cell or donor lymphocyte infusion donor (not recorded which). It is not recorded whose cells these are; they may come from a transplant donor. The CDR3 runs from the conserved cysteine through the conserved F or W. The D gene is left open where the match is weak. Clone size, where shown, is once, few, many, or a class for clones that have expanded.

V	size	J	D	DNA	CDR3
TRBV20-1	few	TRBJ2-7	.	TGCAGTGCTAGAGATGGGCTAGACTATTCCTACGAGCAGTACTTC	CSARDGLDYSYEQYF
TRBV25-1	few	TRBJ1-4	TRBD1	TGTGCCAGCAGTGAGCCACAGGGGACTGGAGAAAAACTGTTTTTT	CASSEPQGTGEKLFF
TRBV2	few	TRBJ2-5	.	TGTGCCAGCAGTGCTGACGGGGGTGAGACCCAGTACTTC	CASSADGGETQYF
TRBV5-1	few	TRBJ1-1	.	TGCGCCAGCACTCAAAACACTGAAGCTTTCTTT	CASTQNTEAFF
TRBV12-3/TRBV12-4	.	TRBJ2-2	.	TGTGCCAGCATTCGCGACAGCGTCACCGGGGAGCTGTTTTTT	CASIRDSVTGELFF
TRBV21-1	many	TRBJ1-1	.	TGTGCCAGCAGCAAAGTAAAGCTGCTCAGAGACAATAACACTGAAGCTTTCTTT	CASSKVKLLRDNNTEAFF
TRBV28	.	TRBJ1-2	TRBD1	TGTGCCAGCAGTGGATCGGGACAGGGATATGGCTACACCTTC	CASSGSGQGYGYTF
TRBV29-1	.	TRBJ2-1	.	TGCAGCGTTGACGGCCAACCTGAGCAGTTCTTC	CSVDGQPEQFF
TRBV12-3/TRBV12-4	.	TRBJ1-4	.	TGTGCCAGCAGCCGGGGAGGGGGTGAAAAACTGTTTTTT	CASSRGGGEKLFF
TRBV7-6	many	TRBJ1-3	.	TGTGCCAGCACCTCGTACGGAAACACCATATATTTT	CASTSYGNTIYF